This T cell receptor (beta chain) was recorded in a study of HIV-infected patients and healthy controls. Study-wide results and limits: CMV-associated CDR3s mostly grew nonsignificantly during therapy, while HIV-associated CDR3s declined significantly.

Whole blood was used without fractionation, so all unsorted peripheral T cells were included. This clonotype was counted ten times or more. Its antigen is unknown. Alpha and beta constant-region primers primed reverse transcription of approximately 0.55 ug RNA. Alpha and beta chain libraries were made separately by chain-specific third strand synthesis with multiplexing indices. A single record per CDR3 protein comes from TCRdb applying MiXCR to the 5' RACE reads. The sample comprises under 5,500 distinct CDR3 sequences, roughly 7.4% of which are singletons, and about 29% rests with the top ten. This sample comprised blood, obtained before antiretroviral therapy. The TCR originated in an adult with HIV infection.

This CDR3 reads CAISEAGGPGDEQFF. DNA of the CDR3: TGTGCCATCAGTGAAGCGGGGGGGCCGGGGGATGAGCAGTTCTTC. The gene calls are TRBV10-3 and TRBJ2-1; 10 positions match TRBD2. Germline CDR1 is ENHRY and CDR2 is SYGVKD. Trimming cost V 3 bases and J 8 bases; bases outside gene matches: 7. The CDR3 totals 15 residues.